This paragraph covers one T cell receptor beta chain sequence. Its matching antigen is unknown. The entry originates in a study of OX40 agonist ivuxolimab in advanced cancers. Looking at the study overall: Checkpoint inhibitors had been given previously to over 30% of patients. Overall study findings and caveats: CD4+ and CD8+ blood T cells expanded clonally by week 6 at 0.1 to 3.0 mg/kg.

The CDR3 has 14 residues. Trimming removed 5 bases at V and 0 bases at J, with 8 bases between. The germline CDR1 and CDR2 sequences are LNHDA and SQIVND (reference sequence). TCRdb's table, derived via immunoSEQ multiplex PCR, lists solely in-frame clones and lacks some. Of tens of thousands of clones listed, roughly 90% were seen once; the top ten hold around 10%. Blood sampling took place at baseline, cycle 4 day 1, and cycle 7 day 1. This sequence originates from an adult with an advanced solid tumor such as melanoma, head and neck, liver or kidney cancer. The material was CD4+ or CD8+ T cells sorted from blood, obtained in a trial of the OX40 agonist ivuxolimab. The chain uses TRBV19 and TRBJ2-1; unclear D gene. In DNA, the CDR3 is TGTGCCAGTAGTCGTAAGAGCTCCTACAATGAGCAGTTCTTC. It is translated as CASSRKSSYNEQFF.